The TCR beta chain described here comes from a study of cytomegalovirus exposure and HLA in healthy donors. Study details: The 100 to 150 validation repertoires matched the roughly 700 first-cohort repertoires in platform, a later analysis reported. Study-wide results and caveats: Researchers counted around 160 TCR beta chains as cytomegalovirus-associated. CMV antigen specificity was confirmed in vitro for a few CMV-associated chains. According to a later analysis, TCR clusters from the first cohort tended to co-occur in the 110 or so validation repertoires.

The germline CDR1 and CDR2 sequences are SGHRS and YFSETQ. The CDR3 sequence is 18 residues long. Trimming left V 4 bases short and J 0 bases short, with 20 bases between. Sequencing used immunoSEQ multiplex PCR; TCRdb keeps in-frame clones, though not all of them. Of 200,000 to 250,000 clones in the sample, around nine tenths were seen once. As to this clone: The target antigen is unknown.

V gene TRBV5-1 combines with J gene TRBJ2-1, with D tentatively TRBD2 (5 bases). Sequencing was performed on PBMCs. The source of this sequence is a woman aged 18-29 years in good health and CMV-seronegative. The CDR3 DNA is TGCGCCAGCAGCCGGGATGGGCTAGCCACGAGCTCCTACAATGAGCAGTTCTTC. Its protein is CASSRDGLATSSYNEQFF.